These T cell receptor beta chains were read from a single sample in a study of T cell responses to AZD1222 COVID-19 vaccine. The data were produced by immunoSEQ multiplex PCR, yet TCRdb's version contains in-frame clones alone and is incomplete. The sample has roughly 200,000 clones, roughly 88% seen once. The specimen was peripheral blood, collected on day 0 of AZD1222 vaccination. These receptors all come from an adult in good health. CDR3s include the opening cysteine and the closing phenylalanine or tryptophan. The D gene is left open where the match is weak. Clone size appears in some rows only: once, few, many, or a class for an expanded clone.

TRBJ1-1,-,-,TRBV9,14,TGTGCCAGCAGCGTAGCAGCAGGGCGAACTGAAGCTTTCTTT,CASSVAAGRTEAFF
TRBJ1-6,-,-,TRBV6-1,14,TGTGCCAGCAGTGAAGGGTCGGGTAGGCAACCCCTCCACTTT,CASSEGSGRQPLHF
TRBJ2-3,TRBD1,-,TRBV28,17,TGTGCCAGCAGCCTCCCCGGGACAGCCGGCCCAGGAGATACGCAGTATTTT,CASSLPGTAGPGDTQYF
TRBJ1-1,TRBD1,-,TRBV4-2,16,TGTGCCAGCAGCCAAGATCGGGACAGGGCGAACACTGAAGCTTTCTTT,CASSQDRDRANTEAFF
TRBJ2-1,TRBD2,-,TRBV12-5,17,TGTGCTAGTGGTTTAACCCAGACTAGCTTCGCCTACAATGAGCAGTTCTTC,CASGLTQTSFAYNEQFF
TRBJ2-5,TRBD1,few,TRBV25-1,16,TGTGCCAGCAGTGATCTACAGGGGAGAGGTCAAGAGACCCAGTACTTC,CASSDLQGRGQETQYF
TRBJ2-5,TRBD1,-,TRBV19,15,TGTGCCAGTAGTGCGGGACAGGGTGGTTGGGAGACCCAGTACTTC,CASSAGQGGWETQYF
TRBJ1-1,-,-,TRBV25-1,12,TGTGCCAGCAGGGCGGGACACCGTGAAGCTTTCTTT,CASRAGHREAFF
TRBJ2-6,-,-,TRBV30,18,TGTGCCTGGAGTGTAATACGGACAGCCGCCTCTGGGGCCAACGTCCTGACTTTC,CAWSVIRTAASGANVLTF
TRBJ1-1,TRBD1,once,TRBV19,15,TGTGCCAGTAGTATAACAGGGGGGCGAAACACTGAAGCTTTCTTT,CASSITGGRNTEAFF
TRBJ2-7,TRBD1,-,TRBV11-1,16,TGTGCCAGCAGCTTGGAACCTACGGACAGGGGCTACGAGCAGTACTTC,CASSLEPTDRGYEQYF
TRBJ1-1,TRBD1,-,TRBV18,14,TGTGCCAGCTCCCCCGACAGGGGGAGCACTGAAGCTTTCTTT,CASSPDRGSTEAFF
TRBJ2-7,TRBD1,-,TRBV4-1,14,TGCGCCAGCAGCCCCAGACAGGGTTTGATAATCCAGAACTTC,CASSPRQGLIIQNF
TRBJ1-4,-,many,TRBV18,14,TGTGCCAGCTCACCAATCGGGGCGCGGGGAAAACTGTTTTTT,CASSPIGARGKLFF
TRBJ2-5,-,-,TRBV6-5,12,TGTGCCACCGGTCCGGGGCCGGAGACCCAGTACTTC,CATGPGPETQYF
TRBJ2-7,-,-,TRBV21-1,10,TGTGCCAGCAGCTTGGCAGAGCAGTACTTC,CASSLAEQYF
TRBJ1-3,-,once,TRBV5-6,15,TGTGCCAGCGGTGCTCTAGGGGCGACTGGAAACACCATATATTTT,CASGALGATGNTIYF
TRBJ2-3,-,-,TRBV5-6,14,TGTGCCAGCAGCCCACAGCGGTTCACAGATACGCAGTATTTT,CASSPQRFTDTQYF
TRBJ1-4,-,-,TRBV6-5,14,TGTGCCAGCACCCGGGGCGCGGGGAATGAAAAACTGTTTTTT,CASTRGAGNEKLFF
TRBJ2-3,-,-,TRBV6-4,16,TGTGCCAGCAGTGACTCACCGGGGAGTAACACAGATACGCAGTATTTT,CASSDSPGSNTDTQYF
TRBJ2-5,-,-,TRBV7-9,13,TGTGCCAGCAGGCCTAATGGAGGAGAGACCCAGTACTTC,CASRPNGGETQYF
TRBJ2-7,-,-,TRBV9,15,TGTGCCAGCAGCAAATACCGGGACAACTCCTACGAGCAGTACTTC,CASSKYRDNSYEQYF
TRBJ2-1,TRBD2,-,TRBV5-8,15,TGTGCCAGCAGCTTGAGGTTCATAGCGGGCAATGAGCAGTTCTTC,CASSLRFIAGNEQFF
TRBJ2-1,TRBD2,-,TRBV30,13,TGTGCCTGTAGACTAGCGGGGGGGCAAATTCGGTTCTTC,CACRLAGGQIRFF
TRBJ2-2,TRBD1,-,TRBV2,15,TGTGCCAGTAACCGGGACAGGGGTGACGGCGGGGAGCTGTTTTTT,CASNRDRGDGGELFF
TRBJ1-2,TRBD1,few,TRBV19,13,TGTGCCAGTAGGATGACAGGGGGCGCCGGCTACACCTTC,CASRMTGGAGYTF
TRBJ1-4,TRBD1,-,TRBV15,16,TGTGCCACCAGCCGCTACTCCGACAGGGCGAGTGAAAAACTGTTTTTT,CATSRYSDRASEKLFF
TRBJ1-4,TRBD1,-,TRBV28,15,TGTGCCAGCAGTCTCTGGGGACAGGGGTCTGAAAAACTGTTTTTT,CASSLWGQGSEKLFF
TRBJ2-3,TRBD1,-,TRBV5-1,16,TGCGCCAGCAGCTTGGGGGGACAGGGATACACAGATACGCAGTATTTT,CASSLGGQGYTDTQYF
TRBJ1-3,-,-,TRBV7-2,15,TGTGCCAGCAGCCCCGCGCAAGGGTTTGGAAACACCATATATTTT,CASSPAQGFGNTIYF
TRBJ1-1,TRBD1,-,TRBV5-1,17,TGCGCCAGCAGCCGCTTCGGGACCACAGGGGGAGGCACTGAAGCTTTCTTT,CASSRFGTTGGGTEAFF
TRBJ1-1,-,-,TRBV6-5,13,TGTGCCTCCAGCGCGATAAGGGACACTGAAGCTTTCTTT,CASSAIRDTEAFF
TRBJ2-2,-,-,TRBV12-5,15,TGTGCTAGTGGTTTGATACTCGGACGGGCCGGGGAGCTGTTTTTT,CASGLILGRAGELFF
TRBJ1-5,-,-,TRBV7-2,15,TGTGCCAGCAGCTTAGTCGGAAAATTAGGTGGGCCCCAGCATTTT,CASSLVGKLGGPQHF
TRBJ2-1,TRBD2,-,TRBV28,16,TGTGCCAGCAGTCCCCCCGGCGGGGGGGCCGATAATGAGCAGTTCTTC,CASSPPGGGADNEQFF
TRBJ1-5,TRBD1,-,TRBV7-9,15,TGTGCCAGCAGCCTGGGACAGGGAAACAATCAGCCCCAGCATTTT,CASSLGQGNNQPQHF
TRBJ2-5,-,-,TRBV2,14,TGTGCCACCCATAAGGGCCAGAGGCAGGAGACCCAGTACTTC,CATHKGQRQETQYF
TRBJ2-7,TRBD1,-,TRBV10-3,14,TGTGCCATCAGTGAGTCTACAGGGGCCTACGAGCAGTACTTC,CAISESTGAYEQYF
TRBJ2-7,-,-,TRBV25-1,15,TGTGCCAGCAGTGATTTACAGGGGGGGTCCTACGAGCAGTACTTC,CASSDLQGGSYEQYF
TRBJ2-3,TRBD1,few,TRBV7-6,18,TGTGCCAGCAGCTTAGGACCCTCCGGGACAGGGGCCAGAGATACGCAGTATTTT,CASSLGPSGTGARDTQYF